One and the same sample provided the 21 T cell receptor beta chains below, sequenced in a study of PD-L1 blockade in urothelial cancer. This sample's time point: pretreatment peripheral blood. TCRdb's copy holds only in-frame clones and misses some; the assay was immunoSEQ multiplex PCR. The sample holds around 63,000 clones; about four fifths are singletons and the top ten take around 5.7%. Sequenced material: PBMCs, taken around atezolizumab (anti-PD-L1) treatment. These receptors were obtained from a man aged 70-80 years with urothelial cancer.

The chain uses TRBV2 and TRBJ2-3; tentatively, D is TRBD2 (5 bases). V dropped 6 bases and J dropped 6 bases, with 19 bases sitting between them. Germline V gene lookup returns CDR1 SNHLY and CDR2 FYNNEI. This CDR3 spans 15 amino acids. The CDR3 nucleotides are TGTGCCAGCAGCCTTAATATAGCGAGCATGGATACGCAGTATTTT. It yields the protein CASSLNIASMDTQYF. The variable domain in full, completed from reference TRBV2 and TRBJ2-3, reads EPEVTQTPSHQVTQMGQEVILRCVPISNHLYFYWYRQILGQKVEFLVSFYNNEISEKSEIFDDQFSVERPDGSNFTLKIRSTKLEDSAMYFCASSLNIASMDTQYFGPGTRLTVL.

The sample holds one count of this clone. The chain carries TRBV30 and TRBJ2-7; D perhaps matches TRBD1 (6 bases). The CDR3 loop spans 14 amino acids. V lost 2 bases and J lost 3, with 14 bases in between. Germline CDR1 and CDR2: GTSNPN and SVGIG (reference sequence). CDR3 nucleotides: TGTGCCTGGAGTCCCCGGACAGCCTACTACGAGCAGTACTTC. Protein: CAWSPRTAYYEQYF.

Notes on this clone: Other DNA sequences in the same sample also yield this CDR3. The chain employs TRBV7-9 and TRBJ1-1; no firm D call. Germline loops: CDR1 SEHNR, CDR2 FQNEAQ (reference sequence). The germline V and J ends were trimmed by 1 base and 0 bases, with 6 bases remaining between them. This CDR3 has 14 residues. CDR3 amino acids: CASSLGRMNTEAFF. The DNA of the CDR3 is TGTGCCAGCAGCTTAGGGAGGATGAACACTGAAGCTTTCTTT.

V gene TRBV9 combines with J gene TRBJ2-1, with 9 bases matching TRBD2. Trimming took 0 bases from V and 5 from J; bases not matched to a gene: 3. The CDR3 consists of 15 residues. CDR1 is SGDLS and CDR2 is YYNGEE in the germline V gene. Here the CDR3 DNA reads TGTGCCAGCAGCGTAGTGGCTAGCGGGGACAATGAGCAGTTCTTC. This encodes CASSVVASGDNEQFF. The variable domain in full, with the rest retrieved from reference TRBV9 and TRBJ2-1, is DSGVTQTPKHLITATGQRVTLRCSPRSGDLSVYWYQQSLDQGLQFLIQYYNGEERAKGNILERFSAQQFPDLHSELNLSSLELGDSALYFCASSVVASGDNEQFFGPGTRLTVL.

The gene calls are TRBV5-6 and TRBJ1-1; 9 bases are a match to TRBD1. CDR3 size: 16 residues. Germline loops: CDR1 SGHDT, CDR2 YYEEEE. J was trimmed by 0 bases and V by 5 bases; bases with no gene match: 8. CDR3 sequence reads: CASRTGTGNMNTEAFF. Written as DNA, the CDR3 is TGTGCCAGCAGAACCGGGACAGGGAACATGAACACTGAAGCTTTCTTT.

This chain connects TRBV2 to TRBJ1-3; D unresolved. The CDR3 runs 16 residues. The V and J ends lost 3 bases and 0 bases respectively, with 12 bases between them. Looked up from germline, CDR1 is SNHLY and CDR2 is FYNNEI. CDR3: CASSEGGQLSGNTIYF. In DNA, the CDR3 is TGTGCCAGCAGTGAGGGTGGGCAACTCTCTGGAAACACCATATATTTT. Using reference TRBV2 and TRBJ1-3 for the parts outside the CDR3, the full variable domain is EPEVTQTPSHQVTQMGQEVILRCVPISNHLYFYWYRQILGQKVEFLVSFYNNEISEKSEIFDDQFSVERPDGSNFTLKIRSTKLEDSAMYFCASSEGGQLSGNTIYFGEGSWLTVV.

The chain links TRBV19 to TRBJ1-2; 8 nucleotides match TRBD1. The CDR3 spans 14 residues. Germline trimming cut 6 bases from V and 4 bases from J; bases unmatched to any gene: 7. Looked up from germline, CDR1 is LNHDA and CDR2 is SQIVND (reference sequence). CDR3 DNA sequence: TGTGCCAGTAGGCAGACAGGGGACGCCTATGGCTACACCTTC. Amino acids: CASRQTGDAYGYTF. The variable domain in full, completed from reference TRBV19 and TRBJ1-2, reads DGGITQSPKYLFRKEGQNVTLSCEQNLNHDAMYWYRQDPGQGLRLIYYSQIVNDFQKGDIAEGYSVSREKKESFPLTVTSAQKNPTAFYLCASRQTGDAYGYTFGSGTRLTVV.

This chain connects TRBV28 to TRBJ1-6; 8 positions agree with TRBD1. CDR1 is MDHEN and CDR2 is SYDVKM in the germline V gene. J gave up 9 bases and V 5 bases, and 6 bases lay outside the gene matches. This CDR3 comprises 14 residues. CDR3 protein: CASSQRQGSSPLHF. For the CDR3, the DNA is TGTGCCAGCAGTCAGAGACAGGGGAGTTCACCCCTCCACTTT.

This clone has just one count. This chain uses TRBV9 with TRBJ2-1; TRBD2 agrees at 14 bases. The junction had 12 bases not matched to a gene; V was cut back by 3 bases and J by 10 bases. CDR1 and CDR2 (germline): SGDLS, YYNGEE. The CDR3 totals 17 residues. This chain's CDR3 is CASSGTLTSGGAPEQFF. The CDR3 nucleotides are TGTGCCAGCAGCGGAACACTGACTAGCGGGGGGGCCCCCGAGCAGTTCTTC.

V and J are TRBV5-4 and TRBJ1-1; the match to TRBD1 covers 8 bases. The V gene end was trimmed by 2 bases and the J gene end by 4 bases; junction bases not matched to a gene: 7. This CDR3 spans 15 amino acids. Germline V gene data show CDR1 as SGHNT and CDR2 as YYREEE (reference sequence). In DNA, the CDR3 is TGTGCCAGCAGCTTTAACAGGGGGGAAGCCACTGAAGCTTTCTTT. It codes for CASSFNRGEATEAFF.

This clone came up a few times. V usage is TRBV18 and J usage is TRBJ2-3, with D tentatively TRBD2 (6 bases). The CDR3 is made up of 15 amino acids. The V and J ends lost 2 bases and 5 bases respectively, with 14 bases between them. Germline CDR1 and CDR2: KGHSH and LQKENI. CDR3 nucleotide sequence: TGTGCCAGCTCACCAGTCCAGCAGGGAGGAGATACGCAGTATTTT. Protein sequence: CASSPVQQGGDTQYF.

The CDR3 nucleotides are TGTGCCAGCAGCTTTCCCGGGACAGTAGTTGAAAAACTGTTTTTT. Translation gives CASSFPGTVVEKLFF. This rearrangement joins TRBV7-9 to TRBJ1-4; 7 nucleotides match TRBD1. The CDR3 extends over 15 amino acids. V shed 3 bases, J shed 7 bases, and the junction held 8 bases outside the gene matches. In germline, CDR1 is SEHNR, CDR2 FQNEAQ (reference sequence).

The CDR3 spells CASSKGGTGQETQYF. For the CDR3, the DNA is TGTGCCAGCAGCAAAGGGGGGACAGGCCAAGAGACCCAGTACTTC. This chain links TRBV9 with TRBJ2-5; 8 nucleotides match TRBD1. This CDR3 comprises 15 residues. V lost 4 bases to trimming and J lost 1 base; unmatched junction nucleotides: 6. The germline CDR1 and CDR2 sequences are SGDLS and YYNGEE.

The V call is TRBV5-1, the J call TRBJ1-2; D ambiguous. Trimming cost V 4 bases and J 5 bases, with 9 bases left between them. This CDR3 spans 12 amino acids. Germline V lookup: CDR1 SGHRS, CDR2 YFSETQ. CDR3 in amino acids: CASSAAAYGYTF. CDR3 in DNA: TGCGCCAGCAGCGCGGCAGCTTATGGCTACACCTTC.

The chain recombines TRBV29-1 with TRBJ2-1; maybe TRBD2 (6 bases). Germline V gene data show CDR1 as SQVTM and CDR2 as ANQGSEA. V lost 3 bases and J 6 bases, leaving 12 bases between the germline ends. The CDR3 runs 13 residues. The CDR3 loop is CSVEGTSLNEQFF. In nucleotides, the CDR3 is TGCAGCGTTGAGGGGACTTCACTCAATGAGCAGTTCTTC.

The chain recombines TRBV20-1 with TRBJ1-1; tentatively, D is TRBD1 (5 bases). The CDR3 contains 11 residues. The V gene's germline CDR1 is DFQATT and CDR2 SNEGSKA (reference sequence). The V and J ends lost 2 bases and 8 bases respectively, with 9 bases between them. CDR3 DNA sequence: TGCAGTGCTAGACTGAACAGGGAAGCTTTCTTT. It yields the protein CSARLNREAFF.

The chain combines TRBV5-1 with TRBJ2-2, with 7 bases fitting TRBD1. This CDR3 has 14 amino acids. After removal of 6 bases from V and 0 bases from J, the junction contained 2 bases not matched to a gene. The germline CDR1 and CDR2 sequences are SGHRS and YFSETQ. The CDR3 DNA follows: TGCGCCAGCACGGGACAGTCGAACACCGGGGAGCTGTTTTTT. Its translation: CASTGQSNTGELFF.

The chain links TRBV9 to TRBJ2-1; TRBD2 matches at 10 bases. Germline V CDR1 and CDR2: SGDLS, YYNGEE. CDR3 length: 15 amino acids. V lost 4 bases to trimming and J lost 4 bases; unmatched junction nucleotides: 5. CDR3 protein: CASSPRLAGYNEQFF. The CDR3 region has the DNA TGTGCCAGCAGCCCCCGACTAGCGGGTTACAATGAGCAGTTCTTC.

The chain is built from TRBV11-2 and TRBJ1-2; D remains unclear. V dropped 4 bases and J dropped 8 bases, with 11 bases sitting between them. From germline, CDR1 is SGHAT and CDR2 FQNNGV. The CDR3 has 12 residues. The CDR3, as DNA: TGTGCCAGCAGCTCCGATCTGAGGGGCTACACCTTC. Amino acids: CASSSDLRGYTF.

CDR3 nucleotides: TGTGCCAGCTCTTTATCTGCGGCTTCGCAGTATTTT. Translation gives CASSLSAASQYF. J is TRBJ2-3 and V is TRBV13; D gene unclear. From germline, CDR1 is PRHDT and CDR2 FYEKMQ (reference sequence). This CDR3 has 12 residues. V was clipped by 8 bases and J by 10 bases, with 16 bases between them.

This rearrangement joins TRBV27 to TRBJ2-5, with 9 bases aligning to TRBD2. After removal of 8 bases from V and 1 base from J, the junction contained 11 bases not matched to a gene. The CDR3 totals 16 residues. Germline assignment: CDR1 MNHEY and CDR2 SMNVEV (reference sequence). The CDR3 region is CASATRDSGGQETQYF. The CDR3 DNA sequence: TGTGCCAGCGCGACCCGAGATAGCGGGGGCCAAGAGACCCAGTACTTC.